The rows below give T cell receptor beta chains drawn from one sample of a study of blood T cells in healthy people across ages. TCRdb analysed the 5' RACE reads with MiXCR anew, one entry per CDR3 protein. The data contain some 1.4 million distinct CDR3 sequences, roughly 40% of them singletons. Sequenced: blood. The receptors stem from a young woman in good health. The CDR3 runs from the conserved cysteine through the conserved F or W. The D gene is left open where the match is weak. Where a row states a size, it is once, few, many or the class of an expanded clone; other rows omit it.

D | J | V | size | DNA | CDR3
. | TRBJ2-6 | TRBV9 | few | TGTGCCAGCAGCGTAGGTCAGGGAGGAGCTGGGGCCAACGTCCTGACTTTC | CASSVGQGGAGANVLTF
. | TRBJ2-7 | TRBV9 | . | TGTGCCAGCAGCGCAGGGACCAGCTCCTACGAGCAGTACTTC | CASSAGTSSYEQYF
TRBD1 | TRBJ1-1 | TRBV25-1 | . | TGTGCCAGCAGCGCAGGGGGGGGCACTGAAGCTTTCTTT | CASSAGGGTEAFF
. | TRBJ1-2 | TRBV10-1 | . | TGCGCCAGCTGCCGTTCTAGTGTGATGGGAAAACCTAACTATGGCTACACCTTC | CASCRSSVMGKPNYGYTF
. | TRBJ2-7 | TRBV5-1 | . | TGCGCCAGCAGCAGGGACGTTCCACCCTCCTACGAGCAGTACTTC | CASSRDVPPSYEQYF
. | TRBJ2-1 | TRBV4-1 | few | TGCGCCAGCAGCCAAGGGCTAGAGAATGAGCAGTTCTTC | CASSQGLENEQFF
TRBD1 | TRBJ2-5 | TRBV6-2/TRBV6-3 | few | TGTGCCAGCAGTTCCCGGGACAGGGGATCAGAGACCCAGTACTTC | CASSSRDRGSETQYF
. | TRBJ1-6 | TRBV10-3 | few | TGTGCCATCAGTGTTGGGAATTCACCCCTCCACTTT | CAISVGNSPLHF
. | TRBJ2-5 | TRBV2 | . | TGTGCCAGCAGACCCGACCTGAGGTGGGACCAAGAGACCCAGTACTTC | CASRPDLRWDQETQYF
TRBD1 | TRBJ1-1 | TRBV20-1 | . | TGCACTCCCTCGACAGGGGGCTTCACTGAAGCTTTCTTT | CTPSTGGFTEAFF
. | TRBJ2-3 | TRBV7-8 | . | TGTGCCAGCAGCTTAGAAGCAGCCGGGGGTACGCAGTATTTT | CASSLEAAGGTQYF
. | TRBJ1-2 | TRBV6-1 | . | TGTGCCAGCAGTGAATTACCAGAGTATGGCTACACCTTC | CASSELPEYGYTF
. | TRBJ1-1 | TRBV20-1 | few | TGCAGTGCTAGAGGGCCAAGTTCCCCCGCTGAAGCTTTCTTT | CSARGPSSPAEAFF
. | TRBJ1-2 | TRBV4-1 | . | TGCGCCAGCAGCCAAGTCGCAGGGGCGCCGATTGGCTACACCTTC | CASSQVAGAPIGYTF
. | TRBJ2-2 | TRBV20-1 | . | TGCAGTGCTAGTTCCTTTAGGAACACCGGGGAGCTGTTTTTT | CSASSFRNTGELFF
. | TRBJ2-1 | TRBV5-1 | few | TGCGCCAGCAGCCTCCAGGACTACAATGAGCAGTTCTTC | CASSLQDYNEQFF
TRBD1 | TRBJ1-1 | TRBV6-1 | once | TGTGCCAGCAAGCATACTACGCCGGGACAGGGGATTTTGGTGAACACTGAAGCTTTCTTT | CASKHTTPGQGILVNTEAFF
TRBD1 | TRBJ2-1 | TRBV12-3/TRBV12-4 | once | TGTGCCAGCAGCCGAGACAGGGGGCAGTTCTTC | CASSRDRGQFF
. | TRBJ2-3 | TRBV15 | . | TGTGCCACCAGCAGTGGGCTAGACGGAGATACGCAGTATTTT | CATSSGLDGDTQYF
. | TRBJ2-5 | TRBV7-2 | . | TGTGCCAGCAGCTTAGTCTACAGCGAAGAGACCCAGTACTTC | CASSLVYSEETQYF
. | TRBJ2-7 | TRBV6-6 | . | TGTGCCAGCAGGGTCAGGGGCGAGCAGTACTTC | CASRVRGEQYF
. | TRBJ2-3 | TRBV19 | few | TGTGCCAGTAGTATACAGGACCTCAGCACAGATACGCAGTATTTT | CASSIQDLSTDTQYF
. | TRBJ2-1 | TRBV20-1 | few | TGCAGTGCTAGAGATCCGGGGGCTGGTGAGCAGTTCTTC | CSARDPGAGEQFF
. | TRBJ1-1 | TRBV29-1 | . | TGCAGCGTTATAACCCCCCGGGCCACTGAAGCTTTCTTT | CSVITPRATEAFF
. | TRBJ2-5 | TRBV30 | . | TGTGCCTGGAGTGTGGGCCAGACCCAGTACTTC | CAWSVGQTQYF
. | TRBJ1-2 | TRBV3-1 | . | TGTGCCAGCAGCCGGGCGGGGATCTATGGCTACACCTTC | CASSRAGIYGYTF
TRBD2 | TRBJ2-5 | TRBV27 | once | TGTGCCAGCCGACCCGGGACTAGCGGGGTCGAGACCCAGTACTTC | CASRPGTSGVETQYF
. | TRBJ2-1 | TRBV6-5 | many | TGTGCCAGCAGTTACGTCAAGAGTTCGGGCAATGAGCAGTTCTTC | CASSYVKSSGNEQFF
. | TRBJ1-1 | TRBV12-3/TRBV12-4 | . | TGTGCCAGCAGTTTCAGAGGACCTCGCCCGAACACTGAAGCTTTCTTT | CASSFRGPRPNTEAFF
TRBD2 | TRBJ2-1 | TRBV6-5 | few | TGTGCCAGCAGCCCGACTAGCTTCAGTGAGCAGTTCTTC | CASSPTSFSEQFF
. | TRBJ1-2 | TRBV6-1 | few | TGTGCCAGCAGTGGCGGGACCGATTCCCCCTATGGCTACACCTTC | CASSGGTDSPYGYTF
. | TRBJ2-5 | TRBV10-3 | . | TGTGCCATCAGTGGCGAAGGGCACAAAGAGACCCAGTACTTC | CAISGEGHKETQYF
TRBD2 | TRBJ2-3 | TRBV9 | . | TGTGCCAGCAGCGTAGCTCCTAGCGGGAGTGCGGGCACAGATACGCAGTATTTT | CASSVAPSGSAGTDTQYF
. | TRBJ1-1 | TRBV3-1 | . | TGTGCCAGCAGCCAAGGGGGGGCCCCTGGGGACACTGAAGCTTTCTTT | CASSQGGAPGDTEAFF
. | TRBJ1-2 | TRBV27 | few | TGTGCCAGCAGTTTTGGGGGGTTGTCCGGCTACACCTTC | CASSFGGLSGYTF
. | TRBJ2-4 | TRBV3-1 | . | TGTGCCAGCAGCCAACCGACAGGTAGGCCAAACATTCAGTACTTC | CASSQPTGRPNIQYF
TRBD2 | TRBJ2-7 | TRBV7-2 | . | TGTGCCAGCAGCTTAGGGCCTAGCGGAGCTTACGAGCAGTACTTC | CASSLGPSGAYEQYF
TRBD2 | TRBJ2-3 | TRBV5-6 | few | TGTGCCAGCAGCTGGATCGCACTAGCGGGGTTTTCTGATACGCAGTATTTT | CASSWIALAGFSDTQYF
. | TRBJ1-2 | TRBV20-1 | few | TGCAGTGCTAGAGATTCCACAGTAGTCTATGGCTACACCTTC | CSARDSTVVYGYTF
. | TRBJ2-7 | TRBV10-3 | . | TGTGCCATCAGTGAACCAGGGAATGGCTACGAGCAGTACTTC | CAISEPGNGYEQYF
TRBD1 | TRBJ1-2 | TRBV7-2 | few | TGTGCCAGCAGCTTTACCCAGGGGGGGAACTATGGCTACACCTTC | CASSFTQGGNYGYTF
TRBD1 | TRBJ1-6 | TRBV27 | few | TGTGCCAGCAGGGACCGGACAGGAGGACTTTTGGCACCCCTCCACTTT | CASRDRTGGLLAPLHF
TRBD2 | TRBJ2-1 | TRBV6-2/TRBV6-3 | . | TGTGCCAGCAGTTACCGGCGGGGGAAGTCCTACAATGAGCAGTTCTTC | CASSYRRGKSYNEQFF
. | TRBJ2-1 | TRBV7-7 | . | TGTGCCAGCAGCGCAGGCAGGGCTAGCAGCAACAATGAGCAGTTCTTC | CASSAGRASSNNEQFF
. | TRBJ2-1 | TRBV2 | . | TGTGCCAGCAGTCCAGTAGCGGCCTCCTACAATGAGCAGTTCTTC | CASSPVAASYNEQFF
. | TRBJ2-1 | TRBV5-5 | many | TGTGCCAGCAGCTCTGTGCGCCTGGGGTACTACAATGAGCAGTTCTTC | CASSSVRLGYYNEQFF
. | TRBJ2-3 | TRBV5-1 | . | TGCGCCAGCAGGCGATCAGGACGAGCGGGCACAGATACGCAGTATTTT | CASRRSGRAGTDTQYF
. | TRBJ1-2 | TRBV28 | . | TGTGCCAATGGGGGGGGGACCTATGGCTACACCTTC | CANGGGTYGYTF
. | TRBJ2-3 | TRBV5-6 | few | TGTGCCAGCAGCCTACTGGAGGGGAGCGCTAGCACAGATACGCAGTATTTT | CASSLLEGSASTDTQYF